This T cell receptor beta chain is drawn from a study of CXCR3-negative and CXCR3-positive naive CD8 T cells. Study-level information: The total count of TRB reads reached 120 million to 150 million, and each library contributed about 1.5 +/- 0.3 million.

The CDR3 sequence is 16 residues long. Germline values: CDR1 DFQATT, CDR2 SNEGSKA (reference sequence). Study-level findings and limits: Memory cells differed in TRBV-TRBJ usage, but naive CXCR3-negative and CXCR3-positive cells had similar usage. High diversity, comparable across both naive subsets, contrasted with much lower diversity in memory CD8+ cells. Naive subsets had comparable surface CD5; TCR strength was inferred from TRB CDR3 properties.

As regards this clonotype: Its antigen is not known.

In preparing the TRB cDNA libraries, 5' RACE with UMI labels was used. Using the 5' RACE reads, TCRdb records one entry per CDR3 protein without DNA. Its table lists over 45,000 distinct CDR3 sequences. The receptor comes from a human donor in good health. Some clones in this sample may be carry-over from other donors' samples. What was sequenced was memory CD8+ T cells from blood. The chain couples TRBV20-1 to TRBJ2-3; the D call from TCRdb, TRBD1, cannot be confirmed without DNA. CDR3 amino acids: CSARDLWGGPTDTQYF.